Reported below is one T cell receptor (beta chain). In alopecia areata patients, both lesional scalp punch biopsies and peripheral blood were collected. This sample was included in a study of CD8+ T cells in alopecia areata. Study-wide context: Oral tofacitinib (5 to 10 mg twice daily) was administered to treated patients.

cDNA serving as the sequencing template came from extracted, reverse transcribed RNA. Only in-frame clones appear in the TCRdb table, and some are missing; sequencing was by immunoSEQ multiplex PCR. The data show under 15,000 clones, over 55% seen once. Trimming cost V 0 bases and J 2 bases, with 10 bases left between them. The germline V gene has CDR1 KGHSH and CDR2 LQKENI. This CDR3 spans 15 amino acids. This TCR derives from a human donor with alopecia areata. The J gene is TRBJ1-2, the V gene TRBV18, with a possible D match to TRBD1 (5 bases). Sequenced input: skin. CDR3 bases: TGTGCCAGCTCACCACCCGCAGGGAGAAACTATGGCTACACCTTC. Amino acid sequence: CASSPPAGRNYGYTF.